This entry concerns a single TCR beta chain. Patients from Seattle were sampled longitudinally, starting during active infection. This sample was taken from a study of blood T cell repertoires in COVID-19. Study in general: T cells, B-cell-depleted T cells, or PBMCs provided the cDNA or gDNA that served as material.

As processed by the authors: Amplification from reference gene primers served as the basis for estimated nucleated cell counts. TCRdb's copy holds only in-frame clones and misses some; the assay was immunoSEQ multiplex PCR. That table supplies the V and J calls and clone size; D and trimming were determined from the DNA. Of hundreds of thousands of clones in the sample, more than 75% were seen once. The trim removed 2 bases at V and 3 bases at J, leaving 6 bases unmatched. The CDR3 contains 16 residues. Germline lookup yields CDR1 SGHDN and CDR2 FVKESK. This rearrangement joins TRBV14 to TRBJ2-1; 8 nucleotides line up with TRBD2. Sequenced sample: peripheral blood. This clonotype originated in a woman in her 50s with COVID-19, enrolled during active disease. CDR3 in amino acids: CASSQLSGSFYNEQFF. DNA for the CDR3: TGTGCCAGCAGCCAACTGAGCGGGAGCTTCTACAATGAGCAGTTCTTC.